What follows are 8 T cell receptor beta chains derived from one specimen sequenced in a study of T cells in Graves' hyperthyroidism and ophthalmopathy. Amplification yielded TCR beta CDR3 regions, with RNA transcripts as the source. When the TCR CDR3 underwent first-round RT-PCR, the HTBI primer set was used. MiXCR, applied by TCRdb to the multiplex PCR reads, yields one record per CDR3 protein. The sample lists roughly 500,000 distinct CDR3 sequences; around 24% were seen once. The specimen sequenced was blood. The receptors shown here come from a woman aged 30 to 39 with Graves' ophthalmopathy.

This clonotype was seen repeatedly, ten times or more. This rearrangement joins TRBV20-1 to TRBJ2-7; 14 bases agree with TRBD2. Germline lookup yields CDR1 DFQATT and CDR2 SNEGSKA (reference sequence). The CDR3 is made up of 14 amino acids. The V segment lost 5 bases and the J segment 4 bases; nucleotides outside the gene matches: 4. The CDR3 region is CSAPTSGGAYEQYF. The CDR3 region has the DNA TGCAGTGCTCCGACTAGCGGGGGGGCTTACGAGCAGTACTTC.

This clonotype was found many times. The genes are TRBV19 and TRBJ1-5, with D tentatively TRBD1 (5 bases). Trimming left V 3 bases short and J 6 bases short, with 9 bases between. Germline CDR1 and CDR2: LNHDA and SQIVND (reference sequence). The CDR3 extends over 13 amino acids. The CDR3 region is CASSIRAPQPQHF. Written as DNA, the CDR3 is TGTGCCAGTAGTATCAGGGCTCCTCAGCCCCAGCATTTT.

Many counts were recorded for this clonotype. The chain is built from TRBV7-9 and TRBJ2-2; 8 bases fit TRBD2. CDR1 is SEHNR, CDR2 FQNEAQ, per germline (reference sequence). Trimming removed 2 bases from V and 4 bases from J; junction bases left unmatched: 6. This CDR3 is built from 16 residues. The CDR3 protein is CASSLPGGVSTGELFF. The DNA for the CDR3 is TGTGCCAGCAGCTTACCCGGGGGGGTGAGCACCGGGGAGCTGTTTTTT.

This clonotype was counted at least ten times. V and J are TRBV6-1 and TRBJ1-5; no clear D gene. The germline V gene has CDR1 MNHNS and CDR2 SASEGT. V gave up 1 base and J gave up 1 base, with 5 bases separating them. The CDR3 consists of 14 residues. Here the CDR3 reads CASSEDWSNQPQHF. The DNA for the CDR3 is TGTGCCAGCAGTGAAGATTGGAGCAATCAGCCCCAGCATTTT.

This clonotype was observed many times. Here the CDR3 DNA reads TGTGCCAGCAGTTCTAGGACTAGCGGGGGAGGAACCCAGTACTTC. Protein: CASSSRTSGGGTQYF. The V call is TRBV12-3 or TRBV12-4, the J call TRBJ2-5, with 13 positions matching TRBD2. The CDR3 runs 15 residues. Trimming took 4 bases from V and 8 from J; bases not matched to a gene: 7.

The V call is TRBV19, the J call TRBJ2-4; D is unresolved. Deletions cut 3 bases from V and 1 base from J, with 10 bases between. In germline, CDR1 is LNHDA, CDR2 SQIVND (reference sequence). The CDR3 sequence is 15 residues long. The CDR3 is CASSISATAKNIQYF. CDR3 in DNA: TGTGCCAGTAGTATCTCCGCGACGGCCAAAAACATTCAGTACTTC.

This clonotype showed up just a few times. V is TRBV20-1 and J is TRBJ1-5; weak D call: TRBD1 (6 bases). Germline V gene data show CDR1 as DFQATT and CDR2 as SNEGSKA (reference sequence). The CDR3 consists of 17 residues. The V end was cut by 0 bases, the J end by 0 bases, with 15 bases between. The CDR3 DNA sequence: TGCAGTGCTAGAGATCCGTCCAGGGGTTATAGCAATCAGCCCCAGCATTTT. Translating it yields CSARDPSRGYSNQPQHF.

The table lists this clonotype with many counts. The chain has TRBV7-8 and TRBJ1-2; the D is unclear. Germline CDR1 is SGHVS and CDR2 is FQNEAQ. CDR3 length: 14 amino acids. Trimming stripped 2 bases from V and 4 bases from J, with 11 bases between. CDR3 DNA: TGTGCCAGCAGCTTAATTCCATCCCCCTATGGCTACACCTTC. It translates to CASSLIPSPYGYTF.